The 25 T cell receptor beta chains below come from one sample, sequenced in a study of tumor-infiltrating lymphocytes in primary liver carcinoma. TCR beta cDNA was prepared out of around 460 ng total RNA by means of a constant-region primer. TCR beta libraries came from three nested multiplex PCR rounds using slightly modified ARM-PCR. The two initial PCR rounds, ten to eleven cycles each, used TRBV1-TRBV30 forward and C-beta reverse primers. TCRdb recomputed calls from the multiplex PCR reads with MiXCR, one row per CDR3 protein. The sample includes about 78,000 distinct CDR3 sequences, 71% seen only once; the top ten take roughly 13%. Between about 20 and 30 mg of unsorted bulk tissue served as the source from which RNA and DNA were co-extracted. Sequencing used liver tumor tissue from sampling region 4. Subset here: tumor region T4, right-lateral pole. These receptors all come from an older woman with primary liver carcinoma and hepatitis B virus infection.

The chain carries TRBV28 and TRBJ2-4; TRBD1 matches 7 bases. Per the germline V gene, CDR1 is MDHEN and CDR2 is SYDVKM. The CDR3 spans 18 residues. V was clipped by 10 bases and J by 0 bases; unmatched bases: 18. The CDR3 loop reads CANSLTGQARLAKNIQYF. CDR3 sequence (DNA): TGTGCCAACAGCCTAACCGGACAGGCTCGCCTAGCCAAAAACATTCAGTACTTC. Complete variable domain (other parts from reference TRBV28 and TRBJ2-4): DVKVTQSSRYLVKRTGEKVFLECVQDMDHENMFWYRQDPGLGLRLIYFSYDVKMKEKGDIPEGYSVSREKKERFSLILESASTNQTSMYLCANSLTGQARLAKNIQYFGAGTRLSVL.

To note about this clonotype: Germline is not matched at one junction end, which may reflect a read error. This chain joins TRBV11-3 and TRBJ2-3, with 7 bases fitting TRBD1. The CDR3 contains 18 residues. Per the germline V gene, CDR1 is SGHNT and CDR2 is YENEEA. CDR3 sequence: CACSQRSGTVTNTDTQYF. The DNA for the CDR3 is TGTGCCTGCAGCCAGCGGTCCGGGACAGTGACTAACACAGATACGCAGTACTTT.

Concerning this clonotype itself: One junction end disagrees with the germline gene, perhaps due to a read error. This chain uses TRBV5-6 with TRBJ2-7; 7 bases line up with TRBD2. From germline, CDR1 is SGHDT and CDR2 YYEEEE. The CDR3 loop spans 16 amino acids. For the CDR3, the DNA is TGTGGCAGCAGCTCGGCATTGGCGGGAGCCGGTAGGGAGCAGTACTTC. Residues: CGSSSALAGAGREQYF.

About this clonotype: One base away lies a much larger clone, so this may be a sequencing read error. In DNA form, the CDR3 reads TGTGCCAGTAGTATCGAGGGAACAGGGAAGAATCAGCCCCAGCATTTT. Protein sequence: CASSIEGTGKNQPQHF. This sequence joins TRBV19 and TRBJ1-5, with a possible D match to TRBD1 (6 bases). The CDR3 is 16 amino acids. The V and J ends lost 3 bases and 4 bases respectively, with 16 bases between them. Germline V gives CDR1 LNHDA, CDR2 SQIVND (reference sequence). Based on the CDR3 plus reference TRBV19 and TRBJ1-5, the full variable domain is DGGITQSPKYLFRKEGQNVTLSCEQNLNHDAMYWYRQDPGQGLRLIYYSQIVNDFQKGDIAEGYSVSREKKESFPLTVTSAQKNPTAFYLCASSIEGTGKNQPQHFGDGTRLSIL.

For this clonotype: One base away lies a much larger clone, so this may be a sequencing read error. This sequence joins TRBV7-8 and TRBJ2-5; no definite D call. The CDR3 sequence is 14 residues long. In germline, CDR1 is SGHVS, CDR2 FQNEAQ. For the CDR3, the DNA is TGTGACAGCAGCTTAGTAGGGCAGTCAAAGACCCAGTACTTC. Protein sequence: CDSSLVGQSKTQYF.

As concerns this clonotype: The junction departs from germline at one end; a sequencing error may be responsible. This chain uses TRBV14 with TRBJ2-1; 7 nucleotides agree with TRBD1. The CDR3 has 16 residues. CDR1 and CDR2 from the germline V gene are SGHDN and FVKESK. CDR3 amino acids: CTSSLLRGLTGNEQFF. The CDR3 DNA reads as TGTACCAGTAGCCTTCTCAGGGGGTTAACTGGCAATGAGCAGTTCTTC.

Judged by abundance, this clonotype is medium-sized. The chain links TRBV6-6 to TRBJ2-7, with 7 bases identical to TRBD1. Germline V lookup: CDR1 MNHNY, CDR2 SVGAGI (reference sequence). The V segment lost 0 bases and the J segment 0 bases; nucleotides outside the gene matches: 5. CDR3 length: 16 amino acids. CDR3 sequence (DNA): TGTGCCAGCAGTTACTCGGGACAGAGGAGCTCCTACGAGCAGTACTTC. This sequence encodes CASSYSGQRSSYEQYF.

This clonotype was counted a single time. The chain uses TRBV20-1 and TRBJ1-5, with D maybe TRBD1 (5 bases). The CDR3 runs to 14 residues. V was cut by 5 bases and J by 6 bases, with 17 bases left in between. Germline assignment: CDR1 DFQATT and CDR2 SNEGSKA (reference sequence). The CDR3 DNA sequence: TGCAGTGCTCCCCGGGACGGGGCGGGTCAGCCCCAGCATTTT. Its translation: CSAPRDGAGQPQHF.

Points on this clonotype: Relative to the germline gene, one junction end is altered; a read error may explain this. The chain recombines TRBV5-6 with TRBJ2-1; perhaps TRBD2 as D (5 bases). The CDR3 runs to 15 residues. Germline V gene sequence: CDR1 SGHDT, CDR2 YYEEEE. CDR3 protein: CASQDRRNFYNEQLF. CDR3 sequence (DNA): TGTGCCAGCCAAGACCGGAGGAACTTTTACAATGAGCAGCTCTTC. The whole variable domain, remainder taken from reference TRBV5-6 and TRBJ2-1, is DAGVTQSPTHLIKTRGQQVTLRCSPKSGHDTVSWYQQALGQGPQFIFQYYEEEERQRGNFPDRFSGHQFPNYSSELNVNALLLGDSALYLCASQDRRNFYNEQLFGPGTRLTVL.

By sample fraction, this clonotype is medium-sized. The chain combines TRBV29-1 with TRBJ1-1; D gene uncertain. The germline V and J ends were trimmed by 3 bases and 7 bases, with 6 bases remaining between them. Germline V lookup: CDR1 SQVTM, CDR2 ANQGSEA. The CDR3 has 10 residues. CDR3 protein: CSVEEVEAFF. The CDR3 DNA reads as TGCAGCGTTGAGGAGGTTGAAGCTTTCTTT.

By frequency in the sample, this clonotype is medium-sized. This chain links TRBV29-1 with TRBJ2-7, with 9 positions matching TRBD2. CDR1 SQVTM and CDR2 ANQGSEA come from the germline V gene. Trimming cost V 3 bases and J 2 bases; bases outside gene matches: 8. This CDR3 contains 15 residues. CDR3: CSVEDSGRPPYEQYF. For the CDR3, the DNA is TGCAGCGTTGAGGACAGCGGGAGGCCGCCCTACGAGCAGTACTTC.

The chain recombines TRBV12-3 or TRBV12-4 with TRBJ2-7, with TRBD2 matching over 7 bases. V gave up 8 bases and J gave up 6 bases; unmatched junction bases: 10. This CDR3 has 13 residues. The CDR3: CASGLVQRGEQYF. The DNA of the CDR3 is TGTGCCAGCGGTCTAGTACAGCGGGGCGAGCAGTACTTC.

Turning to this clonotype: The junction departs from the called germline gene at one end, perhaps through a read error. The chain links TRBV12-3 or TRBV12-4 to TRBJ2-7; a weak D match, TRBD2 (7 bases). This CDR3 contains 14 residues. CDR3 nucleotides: TGTGCCAGTAGGGGGGGTCACGGACCCTACAAGCAGTACTTC. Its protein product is CASRGGHGPYKQYF.

CDR3 loop: CASSRGGGGPSYNEQFF. Written as DNA, the CDR3 is TGTGCCAGCAGCCGCGGGGGGGGGGGACCATCCTACAATGAGCAGTTCTTC. The genes are TRBV5-6 and TRBJ2-1; TRBD2 matches 9 bases. Losses at the gene ends were 4 bases for V and 1 base for J; bases not matched to a gene: 9. Germline assignment: CDR1 SGHDT and CDR2 YYEEEE. The CDR3 consists of 17 residues. Full variable domain (rest looked up from reference TRBV5-6 and TRBJ2-1): DAGVTQSPTHLIKTRGQQVTLRCSPKSGHDTVSWYQQALGQGPQFIFQYYEEEERQRGNFPDRFSGHQFPNYSSELNVNALLLGDSALYLCASSRGGGGPSYNEQFFGPGTRLTVL.

The CDR3 is CASSNRDIEAFF. The CDR3 bases are TGTGCCAGTAGTAACAGGGACATTGAAGCTTTCTTT. J is TRBJ1-1 and V is TRBV19; a weak D match, TRBD1 (6 bases). The V gene's germline CDR1 is LNHDA and CDR2 SQIVND (reference sequence). The germline V and J ends were trimmed by 4 bases and 7 bases, with 10 bases remaining between them. CDR3 length: 12 residues. Complete variable domain (other parts from reference TRBV19 and TRBJ1-1): DGGITQSPKYLFRKEGQNVTLSCEQNLNHDAMYWYRQDPGQGLRLIYYSQIVNDFQKGDIAEGYSVSREKKESFPLTVTSAQKNPTAFYLCASSNRDIEAFFGQGTRLTVV.

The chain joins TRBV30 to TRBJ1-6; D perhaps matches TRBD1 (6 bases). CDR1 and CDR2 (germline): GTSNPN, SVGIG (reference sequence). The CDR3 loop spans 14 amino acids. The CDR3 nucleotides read TGTGCTCGGGGGGGGCCGTGGATGAATTCACCCCTCCACTTT. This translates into CARGGPWMNSPLHF.

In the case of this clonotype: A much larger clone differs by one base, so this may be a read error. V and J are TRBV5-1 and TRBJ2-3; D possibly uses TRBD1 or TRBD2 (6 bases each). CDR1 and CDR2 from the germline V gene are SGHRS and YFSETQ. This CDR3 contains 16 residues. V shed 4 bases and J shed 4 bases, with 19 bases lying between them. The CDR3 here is CASSTVSTGGPDTQYF. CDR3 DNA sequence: TGCGCCAGCAGCACGGTGTCGACCGGGGGCCCAGATACGCAGTATTTT.

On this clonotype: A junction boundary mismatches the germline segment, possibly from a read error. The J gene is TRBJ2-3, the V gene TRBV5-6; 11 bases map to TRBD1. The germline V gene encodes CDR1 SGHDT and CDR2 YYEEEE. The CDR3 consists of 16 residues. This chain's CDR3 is CAGSLKGQGVTDTQYF. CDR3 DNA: TGTGCCGGCAGCTTGAAGGGACAGGGGGTGACAGATACGCAGTACTTT. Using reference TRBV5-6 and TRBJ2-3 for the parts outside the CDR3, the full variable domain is DAGVTQSPTHLIKTRGQQVTLRCSPKSGHDTVSWYQQALGQGPQFIFQYYEEEERQRGNFPDRFSGHQFPNYSSELNVNALLLGDSALYLCAGSLKGQGVTDTQYFGPGTRLTVL.

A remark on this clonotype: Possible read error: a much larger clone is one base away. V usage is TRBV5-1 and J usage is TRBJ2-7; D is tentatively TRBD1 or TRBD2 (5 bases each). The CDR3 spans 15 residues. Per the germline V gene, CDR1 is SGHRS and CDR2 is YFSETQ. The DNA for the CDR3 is TGCGCCAGCAGCTTGCAGAGGGGTCCTTCCTACAAGCAGTACTTC. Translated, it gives CASSLQRGPSYKQYF.

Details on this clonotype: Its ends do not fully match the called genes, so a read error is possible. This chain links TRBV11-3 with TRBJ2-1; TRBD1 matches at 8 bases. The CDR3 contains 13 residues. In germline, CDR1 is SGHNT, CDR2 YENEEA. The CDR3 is CASSAGGNNVQFF. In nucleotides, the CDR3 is TGTGCCAGCAGTGCAGGGGGCAACAATGTGCAGTTCTTC. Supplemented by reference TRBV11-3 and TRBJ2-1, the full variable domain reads EAGVVQSPRYKIIEKKQPVAFWCNPISGHNTLYWYLQNLGQGPELLIRYENEEAVDDSQLPKDRFSAERLKGVDSTLKIQPAELGDSAVYLCASSAGGNNVQFFGPGTRLTVL.

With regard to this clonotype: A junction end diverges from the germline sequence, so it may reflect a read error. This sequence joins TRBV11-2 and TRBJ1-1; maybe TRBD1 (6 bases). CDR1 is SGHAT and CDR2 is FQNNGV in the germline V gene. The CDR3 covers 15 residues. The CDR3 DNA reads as TGTGCCAGTAGTCGAATCAGGGGCGGGAACACTGAAGCTCTCTTT. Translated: CASSRIRGGNTEALF.

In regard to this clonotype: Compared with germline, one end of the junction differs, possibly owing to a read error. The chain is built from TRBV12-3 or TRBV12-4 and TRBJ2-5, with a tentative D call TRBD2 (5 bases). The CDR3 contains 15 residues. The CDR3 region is CPSRMDLGDGETQYF. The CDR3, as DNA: TGTCCCAGCAGAATGGACCTCGGGGATGGGGAGACCCAGTACTTC.

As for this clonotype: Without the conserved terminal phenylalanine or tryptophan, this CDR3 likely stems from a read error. This chain's CDR3 is CASRRVGWPEAFY. The CDR3 DNA sequence: TGTGCCAGCAGAAGGGTAGGGTGGCCTGAAGCTTTCTAT. The chain couples TRBV6-5 to TRBJ1-1; unclear D gene. Trimming took 6 bases from V and 6 from J, leaving 14 bases between them. Germline V gene sequence: CDR1 MNHEY, CDR2 SVGAGI. The CDR3 has 13 amino acids.

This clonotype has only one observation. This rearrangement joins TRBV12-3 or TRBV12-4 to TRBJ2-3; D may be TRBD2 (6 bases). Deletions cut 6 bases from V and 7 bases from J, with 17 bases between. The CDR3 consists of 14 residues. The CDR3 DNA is TGTGCCAGCAGCCGGGAGAGGGCAAAGAATACGCAGTATTTT. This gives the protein CASSRERAKNTQYF.

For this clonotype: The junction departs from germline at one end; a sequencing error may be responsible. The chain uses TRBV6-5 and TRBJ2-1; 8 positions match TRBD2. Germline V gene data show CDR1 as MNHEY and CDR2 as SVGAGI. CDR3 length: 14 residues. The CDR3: CATSGLAGANEQFF. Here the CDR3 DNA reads TGTGCCACCAGTGGACTAGCAGGAGCCAATGAGCAGTTCTTC.